What follows are 31 T cell receptor beta chains derived from one specimen sequenced in a study of blood T cell repertoires in COVID-19. Here immunoSEQ multiplex PCR was the method, and the copy in TCRdb shows in-frame clones only, minus some. This table has some 190,000 clones, about nine tenths appearing once. Sequencing was carried out using peripheral blood. The receptor source for this set is a man aged 25-45 years with acute or convalescent COVID-19.

This chain uses TRBV5-1 with TRBJ2-1, with D tentatively TRBD1 (5 bases). Germline lookup yields CDR1 SGHRS and CDR2 YFSETQ. Between the trimmed V and J ends, which lost 5 bases and 8 bases, there was a span of 11 bases. This CDR3 has 12 residues. CDR3 DNA sequence: TGCGCCAGCAGGGAATTCAGGGATGAGCAGTTCTTC. Translation gives CASREFRDEQFF.

This chain uses TRBV5-1 with TRBJ1-2; D gene uncertain. The CDR3 has 14 amino acids. Germline V lookup: CDR1 SGHRS, CDR2 YFSETQ. V was pared by 0 bases and J by 2 bases, with 8 bases between. The CDR3 DNA reads TGCGCCAGCAGCTTGGTGACACAAAACTATGGCTACACCTTC. It is translated as CASSLVTQNYGYTF.

The chain carries TRBV5-1 and TRBJ2-1; the match to TRBD2 covers 9 bases. The CDR3 extends over 15 amino acids. CDR1 and CDR2 (germline): SGHRS, YFSETQ. V was clipped by 0 bases and J by 5 bases; unmatched bases: 3. For the CDR3, the DNA is TGCGCCAGCAGCTTGGGACCTAGCGGGAACAATGAGCAGTTCTTC. Protein product: CASSLGPSGNNEQFF. The entire variable domain, with the rest obtained from reference TRBV5-1 and TRBJ2-1, is as follows: KAGVTQTPRYLIKTRGQQVTLSCSPISGHRSVSWYQQTPGQGLQFLFEYFSETQRNKGNFPGRFSGRQFSNSRSEMNVSTLELGDSALYLCASSLGPSGNNEQFFGPGTRLTVL.

The chain couples TRBV3-1 (or the pseudogene TRBV3-2) to TRBJ2-7; maybe TRBD2 (6 bases). Germline CDR1 is LGHDT and CDR2 is YNNKEL (reference sequence). CDR3 length equals 15 residues. Trimming removed 5 bases from V and 7 bases from J, with 21 bases in between. The CDR3, as DNA: TGTGCCAGCAGCAAGAGGGGCGGGATCCGGGGGGAGCAGTACTTC. Its protein is CASSKRGGIRGEQYF.

This chain connects TRBV11-2 to TRBJ2-7; TRBD2 is a possible D gene (7 bases). V was cut by 1 base and J by 0 bases, with 16 bases left in between. CDR3 length equals 17 residues. CDR1 SGHAT and CDR2 FQNNGV come from the germline V gene. The CDR3 DNA is TGTGCCAGCAGCTTAGTCTCGGGGGGCATCAGCTCCTACGAGCAGTACTTC. Its translation: CASSLVSGGISSYEQYF.

V is TRBV6-5 and J is TRBJ1-5; 10 nucleotides agree with TRBD1. The J segment lost 5 bases and the V segment lost 8 bases, leaving 6 bases of the junction unmatched. CDR1 and CDR2 from the germline V gene are MNHEY and SVGAGI. This CDR3 is built from 14 residues. This chain's CDR3 is CASVPGQGHQPQHF. Here the CDR3 DNA reads TGTGCCAGCGTCCCGGGACAGGGGCATCAGCCCCAGCATTTT.

This chain links TRBV9 with TRBJ1-1, with D tentatively TRBD1 (6 bases). V was trimmed by 0 bases and J by 2 bases, leaving 8 bases between them. The CDR3 loop spans 14 amino acids. Germline CDR1 SGDLS, CDR2 YYNGEE. CDR3 sequence (DNA): TGTGCCAGCAGCGTAGGGACAGTAAACACTGAAGCTTTCTTT. This codes for CASSVGTVNTEAFF.

The V and J genes are TRBV11-2 and TRBJ2-7, with D unclear. V was shortened by 4 bases and J by 0 bases, with 10 bases between the two germline ends. Germline V gives CDR1 SGHAT, CDR2 FQNNGV. This CDR3 has 14 residues. The CDR3 DNA follows: TGTGCCAGCAGCTCGGAACGGGTCTCCTACGAGCAGTACTTC. Its translation is CASSSERVSYEQYF.

The genes are TRBV30 and TRBJ1-5, with TRBD1 as a possible D gene (5 bases). Deletions cut 0 bases from V and 0 bases from J, with 15 bases between. The CDR3 consists of 17 residues. Germline V gene sequence: CDR1 GTSNPN, CDR2 SVGIG (reference sequence). The CDR3 sequence: CAWSVRAGLFSNQPQHF. CDR3 coding DNA: TGTGCCTGGAGTGTACGGGCAGGGCTGTTTAGCAATCAGCCCCAGCATTTT.

This chain joins TRBV7-8 and TRBJ1-1, with D possibly being TRBD1 (6 bases). CDR1 and CDR2 (germline): SGHVS, FQNEAQ. The CDR3 spans 14 residues. The V and J ends lost 5 bases and 2 bases respectively, with 12 bases between them. CDR3 residues: CASSQGQRNTEAFF. The CDR3 nucleotides read TGTGCCAGCAGCCAAGGACAGCGCAACACTGAAGCTTTCTTT.

The chain is built from TRBV6-5 and TRBJ1-2; the match to TRBD1 covers 7 bases. CDR1 and CDR2 (germline): MNHEY, SVGAGI. V lost 10 bases, J lost 4 bases, and 9 bases stayed unmatched. The length of the CDR3 is 13 residues. CDR3 sequence reads: CAIKRRTGYGYTF. The DNA of the CDR3 is TGTGCCATCAAGCGGAGGACAGGCTATGGCTACACCTTC.

The chain couples TRBV2 to TRBJ2-3; possible D gene TRBD1, 6 bases. V lost 5 bases to trimming and J lost 0 bases, with 15 bases between them. Per germline, CDR1 SNHLY and CDR2 FYNNEI. The CDR3 is 16 residues long. The DNA of the CDR3 is TGTGCCAGCAGTAAAACAGGGTCCCCTAGCACAGATACGCAGTATTTT. Protein sequence: CASSKTGSPSTDTQYF.

This rearrangement joins TRBV28 to TRBJ2-2, with 10 bases that match TRBD1. This CDR3 has 13 residues. V was pared by 8 bases and J by 6 bases, with 3 bases of the junction left unmatched. Germline values: CDR1 MDHEN, CDR2 SYDVKM. The chain's CDR3 is CASGTGAPGELFF. CDR3 DNA sequence: TGTGCCAGCGGGACAGGGGCGCCCGGGGAGCTGTTTTTT.

The chain employs TRBV5-6 and TRBJ2-1, with 10 positions matching TRBD2. Germline CDR1 reads SGHDT; CDR2 reads YYEEEE. Trimming removed 1 base from V and 6 bases from J; junction bases left unmatched: 1. The CDR3 has 14 amino acids. DNA for the CDR3: TGTGCCAGCAGCTTGTTAGCGGGGGGCAATGAGCAGTTCTTC. It specifies CASSLLAGGNEQFF.

The V and J genes are TRBV7-6 and TRBJ2-3; the match to TRBD1 covers 7 bases. V shed 1 base and J 4 bases; nucleotides not matched to a gene: 8. The germline V gene has CDR1 SGHVS and CDR2 FNYEAQ. The CDR3 runs to 16 residues. The CDR3 DNA sequence: TGTGCCAGCAGCTTAGAAGAGGGGGCGCAACCAGATACGCAGTATTTT. Amino acid sequence: CASSLEEGAQPDTQYF.

This clone was seen a single time. The chain has TRBV11-2 and TRBJ2-3; D is unclear. V was trimmed by 3 bases and J by 6 bases, leaving 10 bases between them. CDR3 length equals 13 residues. The V gene's germline CDR1 is SGHAT and CDR2 FQNNGV. CDR3: CASSFTIKDTQYF. Here the CDR3 DNA reads TGTGCCAGCAGCTTTACAATAAAGGATACGCAGTATTTT. The full variable domain, in which reference TRBV11-2 and TRBJ2-3 provide the parts outside the CDR3, is EAGVAQSPRYKIIEKRQSVAFWCNPISGHATLYWYQQILGQGPKLLIQFQNNGVVDDSQLPKDRFSAERLKGVDSTLKIQPAKLEDSAVYLCASSFTIKDTQYFGPGTRLTVL.

DNA of the CDR3: TGTGCCAGCAGCCTCGGACAGGGGTGGCGTTCACCCCTCCACTTT. Amino acids: CASSLGQGWRSPLHF. The chain combines TRBV14 with TRBJ1-6; 9 positions match TRBD1. This CDR3 is 15 amino acids long. V shed 4 bases, J shed 9 bases, and the junction held 7 bases outside the gene matches. The germline gives CDR1 SGHDN, CDR2 FVKESK.

This CDR3 reads CASSQDIKVASGRAGDTQYF. The CDR3 nucleotides read TGCGCCAGCAGCCAAGATATCAAGGTAGCTAGCGGGAGGGCAGGAGATACGCAGTATTTT. This rearrangement joins TRBV4-1 to TRBJ2-3, with TRBD2 matching 12 bases. V shed 0 bases, J shed 5 bases, and the junction held 15 bases outside the gene matches. The germline CDR1 and CDR2 sequences are MGHRA and YSYEKL. This CDR3 has 20 residues.

The chain recombines TRBV28 with TRBJ1-2; D gene unclear. Trimming left V 6 bases short and J 6 bases short, with 5 bases between. Germline values: CDR1 MDHEN, CDR2 SYDVKM. The CDR3 loop spans 10 amino acids. The CDR3 reads CASSRNGYTF. As DNA, the CDR3 is TGTGCCAGCAGCCGTAATGGCTACACCTTC.

This clone was observed a handful of times. The chain recombines TRBV7-7 with TRBJ2-6; D might be TRBD1 (9 bases). Per the germline V gene, CDR1 is SSHAT and CDR2 is FNYEAQ (reference sequence). This CDR3 comprises 18 residues. CDR3 sequence reads: CASGEVGQGSSGANVLTF. The CDR3 bases are TGTGCTAGCGGGGAGGTGGGACAGGGATCCTCTGGGGCCAACGTCCTGACTTTC.

J is TRBJ2-7 and V is TRBV7-6, with D unresolved. Germline assignment: CDR1 SGHVS and CDR2 FNYEAQ. V lost 0 bases and J 4 bases, leaving 7 bases between the germline ends. The CDR3 extends over 13 amino acids. CDR3 coding DNA: TGTGCCAGCAGCTTAGCCCGCGGATACGAGCAGTACTTC. This translates into CASSLARGYEQYF.

The chain couples TRBV19 to TRBJ2-1; 8 bases align to TRBD2. The CDR3 is 14 amino acids. Germline V gene sequence: CDR1 LNHDA, CDR2 SQIVND (reference sequence). The V and J ends lost 7 bases and 2 bases, in that order; junction bases with no gene match: 4. The CDR3 bases are TGTGCCAGTAAAGAGACTAGCGCCTACAATGAGCAGTTCTTC. Its protein product is CASKETSAYNEQFF.

The chain combines TRBV18 with TRBJ1-6; unclear D gene. Germline assignment: CDR1 KGHSH and CDR2 LQKENI. The CDR3 covers 14 residues. The V and J ends lost 3 bases and 6 bases respectively, with 9 bases between them. Here the CDR3 reads CASSPGALNSPLHF. The CDR3, as DNA: TGTGCCAGCTCACCCGGTGCTCTTAATTCACCCCTCCACTTT.

The chain couples TRBV5-1 to TRBJ1-4; no clear D. V shed 2 bases and J shed 4 bases, with 9 bases lying between them. Looked up from germline, CDR1 is SGHRS and CDR2 is YFSETQ. CDR3 length equals 14 residues. The CDR3 DNA reads as TGCGCCAGCAGCTTTCGCTCAGTTAATGAAAAACTGTTTTTT. This sequence encodes CASSFRSVNEKLFF.

This chain links TRBV5-8 with TRBJ1-1; D gene uncertain. This CDR3 comprises 14 residues. The germline V and J ends were trimmed by 4 bases and 6 bases, with 16 bases remaining between them. Per germline, CDR1 SGHTS and CDR2 YDEGEE. The CDR3 here is CASSPEWSFPEAFF. The CDR3 region has the DNA TGTGCCAGCAGCCCGGAGTGGTCCTTCCCTGAAGCTTTCTTT. The full variable domain, in which reference TRBV5-8 and TRBJ1-1 provide the parts outside the CDR3, is EAGVTQSPTHLIKTRGQQATLRCSPISGHTSVYWYQQALGLGLQFLLWYDEGEERNRGNFPPRFSGRQFPNYSSELNVNALELEDSALYLCASSPEWSFPEAFFGQGTRLTVV.

The CDR3 reads CASSYSGIGLTEAFF. CDR3 DNA sequence: TGTGCCAGCAGTTACTCCGGGATAGGGCTCACTGAAGCTTTCTTT. This chain links TRBV6-5 with TRBJ1-1, with D unresolved. The CDR3 is 15 amino acids. Trimming pared 0 bases from V and 4 bases from J, leaving 12 bases between. Looked up from germline, CDR1 is MNHEY and CDR2 is SVGAGI.

This chain links TRBV7-9 with TRBJ2-5; D might be TRBD2 (6 bases). Trimming removed 3 bases from V and 2 bases from J, with 13 bases in between. Per the germline V gene, CDR1 is SEHNR and CDR2 is FQNEAQ (reference sequence). This CDR3 is built from 15 residues. The CDR3 loop is CASSLSRGLQETQYF. The CDR3 coding sequence is TGTGCCAGCAGCTTGAGCCGGGGACTTCAAGAGACCCAGTACTTC.

The chain links TRBV5-1 to TRBJ2-4; D is ambiguous. The CDR3 covers 13 residues. Trimming pared 0 bases from V and 5 bases from J, leaving 6 bases between. Germline V CDR1 and CDR2: SGHRS, YFSETQ. CDR3 protein: CASSLGNQNIQYF. In DNA form, the CDR3 reads TGCGCCAGCAGCTTGGGTAATCAAAACATTCAGTACTTC.

The V and J genes are TRBV2 and TRBJ1-1; maybe TRBD1 (6 bases). Germline CDR1 SNHLY, CDR2 FYNNEI. Trimming removed 7 bases at V and 4 bases at J, with 16 bases between. The CDR3 covers 14 residues. The CDR3 is CASTSTPGVTEAFF. The DNA of the CDR3 is TGTGCCAGCACCTCAACCCCAGGGGTCACTGAAGCTTTCTTT.

This clone was seen more than once but under ten times. The chain is built from TRBV3-1 (or the pseudogene TRBV3-2) and TRBJ1-6, with D unclear. CDR1 is LGHDT, CDR2 YNNKEL, per germline (reference sequence). The CDR3 consists of 12 residues. V was trimmed by 3 bases and J by 14 bases, leaving 11 bases between them. CDR3 sequence reads: CASSHSLPTLHF. The CDR3 nucleotides are TGTGCCAGCAGCCATTCTCTACCCACCCTCCACTTT.

The chain recombines TRBV28 with TRBJ1-5, with 7 bases fitting TRBD1. CDR1 is MDHEN and CDR2 is SYDVKM in the germline V gene. V gave up 5 bases and J gave up 7 bases; unmatched junction bases: 8. The CDR3 spans 14 residues. In DNA form, the CDR3 reads TGTGCCAGCAGTCCACGACAGGGTACACAGCCCCAGCATTTT. Amino acids: CASSPRQGTQPQHF.